Listed below are T cell receptor beta chains from one sample, sequenced in a study of blood T cell repertoires in COVID-19. Produced via immunoSEQ multiplex PCR; TCRdb's table is partial and in-frame only. The sample has over 150,000 clones, approximately 87% seen once. Material: peripheral blood. All receptors derive from a woman in her 70s with COVID-19, enrolled during active disease. The CDR3 runs from the conserved cysteine through the conserved F or W. The D gene is left open where the match is weak. A clone size is listed for some rows: how often the clone was seen (once, few, many), or a class if it is expanded.

size	J	V	length	D	DNA	CDR3
NA	TRBJ1-2	TRBV6-4	14	TRBD1	TGTGCCAGCAGTAGTGCCGGACAGGGGGAAGGCTACACCTTC	CASSSAGQGEGYTF
NA	TRBJ2-5	TRBV7-9	14	TRBD1	TGTGCCAGCAGCTCCGGGACAGGGCAAGAGACCCAGTACTTC	CASSSGTGQETQYF
NA	TRBJ1-6	TRBV13	15	NA	TGTGCCAGCACCATGGCGGAGGCCCCATCTTCACCCCTCCACTTT	CASTMAEAPSSPLHF
NA	TRBJ1-1	TRBV15	14	NA	TGTGCCACCAGCACCGAACAGGGTTGGACTGAAGCTTTCTTT	CATSTEQGWTEAFF
once	TRBJ1-5	TRBV2	15	NA	TGTGCCAGCAGTAATTCAGGGGCGAGCAATCAGCCCCAGCATTTT	CASSNSGASNQPQHF
NA	TRBJ1-5	TRBV4-1	18	NA	TGCGCCAGCAGCCAAGTAAGGTTCAGGGGAGTCAGCAATCAGCCCCAGCATTTT	CASSQVRFRGVSNQPQHF
NA	TRBJ2-5	TRBV7-9	14	NA	TGTGCCAGCAGCCCAGGACAGTCACAAGAGACCCAGTACTTC	CASSPGQSQETQYF
NA	TRBJ2-6	TRBV6-1	16	TRBD2	TGTGCCAGCAGTGCCCGGGGGGGGAGCGGGGCCAACGTCCTGACTTTC	CASSARGGSGANVLTF
NA	TRBJ2-1	TRBV5-1	18	TRBD2	TGCGCCAGCAGCTTGGGACCCTATACTAGCGGGGGAGACAATGAGCAGTTCTTC	CASSLGPYTSGGDNEQFF
NA	TRBJ2-2	TRBV19	14	NA	TGTGCCAGTAGTAGCGGCGGGTCGGTCGGGGAGCTGTTTTTT	CASSSGGSVGELFF
NA	TRBJ1-4	TRBV10-3	14	NA	TGTGCCATCACCTCAGGGCAGGGATTGGAAAAACTGTTTTTT	CAITSGQGLEKLFF
NA	TRBJ2-2	TRBV5-5	15	NA	TGTGCCAGCAGCTTGAGGTCAGGGGTAGCCGGGGAGCTGTTTTTT	CASSLRSGVAGELFF
NA	TRBJ2-3	TRBV10-3	14	TRBD2	TGTGCCATCAAACCAGCGGGGTTCACAGATACGCAGTATTTT	CAIKPAGFTDTQYF
NA	TRBJ1-1	TRBV25-1	15	TRBD1	TGTGCCAGCAGTACCCGGACAGGGCTGAACACTGAAGCTTTCTTT	CASSTRTGLNTEAFF
NA	TRBJ1-5	TRBV7-9	18	NA	TGTGCCAGCAGCTTGTGGCAGGGTGGGGAAGATAGCAATCAGCCCCAGCATTTT	CASSLWQGGEDSNQPQHF
NA	TRBJ1-4	TRBV7-9	16	TRBD1	TGTGCCAGCAGCTTAGCCGGACAGGGGACGGCTGAAAAACTGTTTTTT	CASSLAGQGTAEKLFF
NA	TRBJ2-7	TRBV5-4	14	TRBD1	TGTGCCAGCAGCTCAAGACAGGGCCCCTACGAGCAGTACTTC	CASSSRQGPYEQYF
NA	TRBJ1-2	TRBV28	20	NA	TGTGCCAGCAGTGGCTTAAATAACATGATCAGCCGGGACACCCTCAGAGGCTACACCTTC	CASSGLNNMISRDTLRGYTF
few	TRBJ1-5	TRBV3-1/TRBV3-2	15	NA	TGTGCCAGCAGCCAAGGGCTGGCAGGGCTTCAGCCCCAGCATTTT	CASSQGLAGLQPQHF
NA	TRBJ2-1	TRBV3-1/TRBV3-2	15	TRBD2	TGTGCCAGCAGCCCAAGCGGGGGCTCCTACAATGAGCAGTTCTTC	CASSPSGGSYNEQFF
few	TRBJ1-1	TRBV3-1/TRBV3-2	15	TRBD1	TGTGCCAGCAGGCCGACCCCGGGACAGAGCACTGAAGCTTTCTTT	CASRPTPGQSTEAFF
NA	TRBJ2-3	TRBV6-4	15	TRBD2	TGTGCCAGCAGTGAAGAAGCGGGGACCACAGATACGCAGTATTTT	CASSEEAGTTDTQYF
NA	TRBJ2-1	TRBV7-2	18	NA	TGTGCCAGCAGCCCGCGACCCACTAGCCTCACATCCTACAATGAGCAGTTCTTC	CASSPRPTSLTSYNEQFF
once	TRBJ2-7	TRBV10-3	15	TRBD1	TGTGCCATCAGTGGCCGGGACAGGGGCTCCTACGAGCAGTACTTC	CAISGRDRGSYEQYF
NA	TRBJ2-5	TRBV19	14	NA	TGTGCCAGTAGTATAGGAGGGCCATCCGAGACCCAGTACTTC	CASSIGGPSETQYF
few	TRBJ1-1	TRBV7-2	14	NA	TGTGCCAGCAGCTTAAACAGGGACGGCACTGAAGCTTTCTTT	CASSLNRDGTEAFF
once	TRBJ2-6	TRBV6-4	19	TRBD2	TGTGCCAGCACCCAGACTAGCGGGGGAGGTGTATCTGGGGCCAACGTCCTGACTTTC	CASTQTSGGGVSGANVLTF
NA	TRBJ2-2	TRBV3-1/TRBV3-2	17	TRBD1	TGTGCCAGCAGCCAGACCACAGGGGTACTGTTCTCCGGGGAGCTGTTTTTT	CASSQTTGVLFSGELFF
once	TRBJ1-1	TRBV28	14	NA	TGTGCCAGCAGGAAAACAGGAACCTACACTGAAGCTTTCTTT	CASRKTGTYTEAFF
NA	TRBJ2-1	TRBV10-3	13	TRBD1	TGTGCCATCAGTAACGGACAGGGGAATGAGCAGTTCTTC	CAISNGQGNEQFF
NA	TRBJ1-1	TRBV7-9	12	NA	TGTGCCAGCAGCTTAGCGTCAGGGGAGGCTTTCTTT	CASSLASGEAFF
NA	TRBJ2-2	TRBV18	17	TRBD1	TGTGCCAGCTCACTTAGGAACAGGGGTGAGAGCGCCGGGGAGCTGTTTTTT	CASSLRNRGESAGELFF
NA	TRBJ2-7	TRBV5-1	16	TRBD1	TGCGCCAGCAGCTTGGGGGGACAGCCAAAAACCCACGAGCAGTACTTC	CASSLGGQPKTHEQYF
NA	TRBJ2-2	TRBV11-1	15	TRBD2	TGTGCCAGCAGCTGGCGGGGGGTTGACACCGGGGAGCTGTTTTTT	CASSWRGVDTGELFF
NA	TRBJ1-4	TRBV5-1	14	TRBD1	TGCGCCAGCAGCCCCGACAGGGCTGATGAAAAACTGTTTTTT	CASSPDRADEKLFF
NA	TRBJ1-2	TRBV30	15	NA	TGTGCCTGGATGATGGGTTGGACAGCCCCGTATGGCTACACCTTC	CAWMMGWTAPYGYTF
once	TRBJ1-4	TRBV3-1/TRBV3-2	14	NA	TGTGCCAGCAGCTCAGGTGCAACTAATGAAAAACTGTTTTTT	CASSSGATNEKLFF
NA	TRBJ2-7	TRBV11-2	14	NA	TGTGCCAGCACCGACAGGCGAGGTCCCTACGAGCAGTACTTC	CASTDRRGPYEQYF
NA	TRBJ1-6	TRBV30	18	TRBD1	TGTGCCTGGAGGGAGATCCGGGACAGGGGAAACGGATATTCACCCCTCCACTTT	CAWREIRDRGNGYSPLHF
once	TRBJ1-1	TRBV10-1	15	NA	TGCGCCAGCAGTGAGCCCGGACTCGGTTGGAATGAAGCTTTCTTT	CASSEPGLGWNEAFF
once	TRBJ2-3	TRBV9	17	TRBD1	TGTGCCAGCAGCTACGAGGGACAGGGGGCGGCTTCAGATACGCAGTATTTT	CASSYEGQGAASDTQYF
NA	TRBJ2-2	TRBV7-9	17	TRBD2	TGTGCCAGCAGCTCACCCCCCGGGGGGGGAAACACCGGGGAGCTGTTTTTT	CASSSPPGGGNTGELFF